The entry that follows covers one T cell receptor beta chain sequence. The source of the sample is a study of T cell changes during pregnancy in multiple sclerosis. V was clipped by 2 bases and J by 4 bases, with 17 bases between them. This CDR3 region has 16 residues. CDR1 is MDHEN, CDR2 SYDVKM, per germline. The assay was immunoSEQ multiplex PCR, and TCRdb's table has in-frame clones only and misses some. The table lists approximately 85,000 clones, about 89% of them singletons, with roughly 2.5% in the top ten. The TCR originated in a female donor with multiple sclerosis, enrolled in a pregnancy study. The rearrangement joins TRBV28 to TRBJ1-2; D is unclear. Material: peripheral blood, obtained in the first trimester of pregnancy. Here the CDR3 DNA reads TGTGCCAGCAGTTTAGAAACGACGCGGAGACGCTATGGCTACACCTTC. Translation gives CASSLETTRRRYGYTF.